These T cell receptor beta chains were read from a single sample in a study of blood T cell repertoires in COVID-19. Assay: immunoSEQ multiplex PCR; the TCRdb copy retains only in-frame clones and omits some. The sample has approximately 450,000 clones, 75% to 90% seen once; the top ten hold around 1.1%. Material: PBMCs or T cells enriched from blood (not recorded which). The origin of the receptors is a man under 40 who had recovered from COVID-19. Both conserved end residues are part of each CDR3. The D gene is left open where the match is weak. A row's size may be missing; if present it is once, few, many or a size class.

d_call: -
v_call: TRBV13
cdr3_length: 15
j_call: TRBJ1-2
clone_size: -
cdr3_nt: TGTGCCAGCAGCTTAGATGGCTGGAGGGCCTATGGCTACACCTTC
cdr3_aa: CASSLDGWRAYGYTF

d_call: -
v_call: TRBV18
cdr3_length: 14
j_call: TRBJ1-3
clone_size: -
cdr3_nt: TGTGCCAGCTCACCAGGGGCCACTGGAAACACCATATATTTT
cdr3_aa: CASSPGATGNTIYF

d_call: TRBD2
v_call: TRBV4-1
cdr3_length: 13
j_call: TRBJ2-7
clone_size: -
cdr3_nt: TGCGCCAGCAGCCAGGGACTAGCGGGTGAGCAGTACTTC
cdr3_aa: CASSQGLAGEQYF

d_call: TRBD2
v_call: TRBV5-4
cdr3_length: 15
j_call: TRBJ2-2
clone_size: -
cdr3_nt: TGTGCCAGCAGCGCCCTGGCGGGAGGGACCGGGGAGCTGTTTTTT
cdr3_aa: CASSALAGGTGELFF

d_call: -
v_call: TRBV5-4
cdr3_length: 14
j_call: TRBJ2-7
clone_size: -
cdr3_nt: TGTGCCAGCAGCCCGGATGGCGGTTCCTACGAGCAGTACTTC
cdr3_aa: CASSPDGGSYEQYF

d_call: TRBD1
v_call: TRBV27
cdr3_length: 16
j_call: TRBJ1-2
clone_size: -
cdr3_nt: TGTGCCAGCAGTTTCCTTACGACAGGGGGCCACTATGGCTACACCTTC
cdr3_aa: CASSFLTTGGHYGYTF

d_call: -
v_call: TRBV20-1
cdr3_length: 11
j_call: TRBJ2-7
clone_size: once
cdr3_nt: TGCAGTGCTATGGAGTACCACGAGCAGTACTTC
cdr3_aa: CSAMEYHEQYF

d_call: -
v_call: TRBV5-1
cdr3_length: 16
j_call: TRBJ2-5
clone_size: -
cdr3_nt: TGCGCCAGCAGCTCCCGAAAGCAGACAGCCTTTGGGACCCAGTACTTC
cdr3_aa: CASSSRKQTAFGTQYF

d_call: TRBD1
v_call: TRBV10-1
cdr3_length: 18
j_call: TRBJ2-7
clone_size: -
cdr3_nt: TGCGCCAGCAGTGAGTACCCCCCGGGACAGGGGGCGCGCTACGAGCAGTACTTC
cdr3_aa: CASSEYPPGQGARYEQYF

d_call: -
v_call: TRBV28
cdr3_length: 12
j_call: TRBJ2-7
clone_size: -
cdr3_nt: TGTGCCAGCAGCATACAGGTTGCCGAGCAGTACTTC
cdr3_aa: CASSIQVAEQYF

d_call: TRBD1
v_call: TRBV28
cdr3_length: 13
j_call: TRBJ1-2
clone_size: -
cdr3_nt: TGTGCCAGCAGAGACAGGGTGTGGAATGGCTACACCTTC
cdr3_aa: CASRDRVWNGYTF

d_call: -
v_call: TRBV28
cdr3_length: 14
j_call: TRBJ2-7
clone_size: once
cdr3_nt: TGTGCCAGCAGTGGGGGCTACTCATCCTACGAGCAGTACTTC
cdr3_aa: CASSGGYSSYEQYF

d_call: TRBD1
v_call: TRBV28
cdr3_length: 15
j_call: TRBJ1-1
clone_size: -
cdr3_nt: TGTGCCAGCAGGGATACAGGGGGCGCAGGAACTGAAGCTTTCTTT
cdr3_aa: CASRDTGGAGTEAFF

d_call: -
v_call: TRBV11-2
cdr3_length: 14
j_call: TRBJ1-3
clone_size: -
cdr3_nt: TGTGCCAGCAGCAACGGACTCTCTGGAAACACCATATATTTT
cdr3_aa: CASSNGLSGNTIYF

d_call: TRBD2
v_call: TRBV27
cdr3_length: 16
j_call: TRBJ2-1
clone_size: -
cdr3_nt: TGTGCCAGCAGTTTGGAAGCGGGAGTAACCCACAATGAGCAGTTCTTC
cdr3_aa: CASSLEAGVTHNEQFF

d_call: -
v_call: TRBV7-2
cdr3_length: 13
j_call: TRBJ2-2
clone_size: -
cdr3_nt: TGTGCCAGCAGCTCCTGGACTCCCGGGGAGCTGTTTTTT
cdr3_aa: CASSSWTPGELFF

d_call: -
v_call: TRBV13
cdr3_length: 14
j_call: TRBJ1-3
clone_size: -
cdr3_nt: TGTGCCAGCTGTAGGGGGTACTCTGGAAACACCATATATTTT
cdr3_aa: CASCRGYSGNTIYF

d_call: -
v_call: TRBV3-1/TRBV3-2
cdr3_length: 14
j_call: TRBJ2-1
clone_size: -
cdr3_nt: TGTGCCAGCAGCCAAACTCTAGTAGTCTTTGAGCAGTTCTTC
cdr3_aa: CASSQTLVVFEQFF

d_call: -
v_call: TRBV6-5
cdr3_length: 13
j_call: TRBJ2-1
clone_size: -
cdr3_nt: TGTGCCAGCAGTTACCGTCCCGGGGTTGAGCAGTTCTTC
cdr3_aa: CASSYRPGVEQFF

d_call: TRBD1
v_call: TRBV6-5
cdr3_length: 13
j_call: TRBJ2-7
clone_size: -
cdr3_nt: TGTGCCAGCAGTCGGGACAGGGTTCGCGAGCAGTACTTC
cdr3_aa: CASSRDRVREQYF

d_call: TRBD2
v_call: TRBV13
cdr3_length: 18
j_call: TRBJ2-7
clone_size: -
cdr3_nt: TGTGCCAGCAGCTTGACCGGGACTAGCGGCCTTAGCTCCTACGAGCAGTACTTC
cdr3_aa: CASSLTGTSGLSSYEQYF

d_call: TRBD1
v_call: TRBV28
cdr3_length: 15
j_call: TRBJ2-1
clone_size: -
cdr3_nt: TGTGCCAGCAGTCCCGCCGGGACAGCCTTTAGTGAGCAGTTCTTC
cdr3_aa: CASSPAGTAFSEQFF

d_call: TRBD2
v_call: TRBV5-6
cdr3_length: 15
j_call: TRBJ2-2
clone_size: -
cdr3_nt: TGTGCCAGCAGCTTGTGGCTAGCGGGAGGTGGGGAGCTGTTTTTT
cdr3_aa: CASSLWLAGGGELFF

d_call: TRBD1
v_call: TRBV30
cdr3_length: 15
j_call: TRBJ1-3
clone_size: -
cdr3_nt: TGTGCCTGGAGCCTCTGGACAGGTCCAGGAAACACCATATATTTT
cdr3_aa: CAWSLWTGPGNTIYF

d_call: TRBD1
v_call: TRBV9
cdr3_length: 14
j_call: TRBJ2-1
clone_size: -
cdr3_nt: TGTGCCAGCAGCGTAGGGGACAGGTACAATGAGCAGTTCTTC
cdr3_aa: CASSVGDRYNEQFF

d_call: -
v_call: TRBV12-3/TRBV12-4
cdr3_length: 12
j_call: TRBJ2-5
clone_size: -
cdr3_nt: TGTGCCAGCATGACTAGTATGGAGACCCAGTACTTC
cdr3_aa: CASMTSMETQYF